This is a list of T cell receptor beta chains from one sample in a study of T-cell reconstitution after alpha-beta-depleted transplantation in children. TCRdb analysed the PCR reads with MiXCR anew, one entry per CDR3 protein. The sample carries hundreds of thousands of distinct CDR3 sequences, about 26% recorded once. This sample comprised PBMCs, obtained before TCRalphabeta/CD19-depleted stem cell transplant. These receptors came from a girl aged 2 to 9 with Fanconi anemia, due to receive a stem cell transplant. The CDR3 runs from the conserved cysteine through the conserved F or W. A D gene is named only where the DNA matches it firmly. Some rows have no size entry. The others give once, few or many, or a class for an expanded clone.

cdr3_aa	cdr3_nt	clone_size	v_call	d_call	j_call
CASSLSLTPTDTQYF	TGTGCCAGCAGCTTATCTCTCACTCCCACAGATACGCAGTATTTT	-	TRBV7-6	-	TRBJ2-3
CASSLSGTSHTDTQYF	TGTGCCAGCAGCTTATCCGGGACTAGCCACACAGATACGCAGTATTTT	once	TRBV11-2	TRBD2	TRBJ2-3
CSPRLAGAYEQYF	TGCAGTCCCCGACTAGCGGGAGCCTACGAGCAGTACTTC	many	TRBV20-1	TRBD2	TRBJ2-7
CASSLTGGAGANVLTF	TGCGCCAGCAGCCTCACAGGGGGCGCTGGGGCCAACGTCCTGACTTTC	-	TRBV5-1	TRBD1	TRBJ2-6
CASSFHGGGEEDTQYF	TGTGCCAGCAGTTTTCATGGCGGGGGGGAGGAAGATACGCAGTATTTT	-	TRBV28	TRBD2	TRBJ2-3
CASSFPRGGGTDTQYF	TGTGCCAGCAGTTTCCCCAGAGGGGGCGGCACAGATACGCAGTATTTT	few	TRBV7-8	TRBD1	TRBJ2-3
CASSSQGTRFEQYF	TGTGCCAGCAGCTCGCAAGGGACTAGGTTTGAGCAGTACTTC	many	TRBV5-6	TRBD2	TRBJ2-7
CASSLAGGYTGELFF	TGTGCCAGCAGCCTAGCGGGGGGGTATACCGGGGAGCTGTTTTTT	-	TRBV7-2	TRBD2	TRBJ2-2
CASSQRQQRLLAKNIQYF	TGCGCCAGCAGTCAACGTCAACAGAGGCTACTAGCCAAAAACATTCAGTACTTC	-	TRBV23-1	-	TRBJ2-4
CASSLAGTKNIQYF	TGTGCCAGCAGCTTAGCAGGGACCAAAAACATTCAGTACTTC	few	TRBV11-2	-	TRBJ2-4
CASSVWTLRAETQYF	TGCGCCAGCAGTGTCTGGACTCTCCGGGCGGAGACCCAGTACTTC	-	TRBV10-2	-	TRBJ2-5
CASSLGAEQYF	TGTGCCAGCAGTTTAGGGGCCGAGCAGTACTTC	many	TRBV12-3/TRBV12-4	-	TRBJ2-7
CASSLVWTSTQHNEQFF	TGTGCCAGCAGCTTAGTGTGGACTAGCACACAACACAATGAGCAGTTCTTC	-	TRBV7-6	TRBD2	TRBJ2-1
CAIRGFGDRGGEQYF	TGTGCCATCCGAGGTTTTGGGGACAGGGGTGGCGAGCAGTACTTC	-	TRBV10-3	TRBD1	TRBJ2-7
CSARDGAGGTDTQYF	TGCAGTGCTAGAGATGGGGCGGGAGGCACAGATACGCAGTATTTT	many	TRBV20-1	TRBD2	TRBJ2-3
CSVGPHVRSDNFLYEQYF	TGCAGCGTTGGTCCGCATGTACGGTCAGACAACTTCTTATACGAGCAGTACTTC	many	TRBV29-1	-	TRBJ2-7
CSSRGWGEAFF	TGCAGCTCCAGGGGATGGGGGGAAGCTTTCTTT	-	TRBV29-1	-	TRBJ1-1
CASSLAGGSNYGYTF	TGTGCCAGCAGCTTAGCTGGTGGATCTAACTATGGCTACACCTTC	many	TRBV7-2	-	TRBJ1-2
CASSEGLQGFEQYF	TGTGCCAGCAGTGAAGGGTTACAGGGTTTCGAGCAGTACTTC	-	TRBV2	-	TRBJ2-7
CASCRTSGFTDTQYF	TGTGCCAGCTGCCGGACTAGCGGATTCACAGATACGCAGTATTTT	many	TRBV27	TRBD2	TRBJ2-3
CASSQNKGTTEAFF	TGCGCCAGCAGCCAAAACAAAGGCACGACTGAAGCTTTCTTT	few	TRBV4-1	-	TRBJ1-1
CASTAGDTQYF	TGTGCCAGTACCGCCGGAGATACGCAGTATTTT	few	TRBV7-6	-	TRBJ2-3
CASSFTGDFSGELFF	TGTGCCAGCAGCTTTACGGGAGATTTCTCCGGGGAGCTGTTTTTT	many	TRBV11-2	-	TRBJ2-2
CSARVAARGGELFF	TGCAGTGCTAGAGTGGCCGCCAGGGGCGGGGAGCTGTTTTTT	-	TRBV20-1	-	TRBJ2-2
CASSSIPPTDTQYF	TGCGCCAGCAGCTCCATACCACCCACAGATACGCAGTATTTT	-	TRBV5-1	-	TRBJ2-3
CASSQDYGRGTEAFF	TGTGCCAGCAGCCAAGATTACGGCAGGGGAACTGAAGCTTTCTTT	many	TRBV4-2	-	TRBJ1-1
CASMVRGARGNEQFF	TGTGCCAGCATGGTACGGGGGGCAAGAGGGAATGAGCAGTTCTTC	few	TRBV6-1	-	TRBJ2-1